This TCR beta chain is drawn from a study of CD8 T cells in Susac syndrome. The count of this clonotype is one. Germline V gene data show CDR1 as LGHDT and CDR2 as YNNKEL (reference sequence). This CDR3 contains 16 residues. The germline V and J ends were trimmed by 8 bases and 4 bases, with 20 bases remaining between them. RNA amounts of roughly 0.5 to 1 ug underwent reverse transcription with random hexamers. A multiplex approach, immunoSEQ multiplex PCR, amplified TCR beta CDR3 across 54 Vbeta and 13 Jbeta. TCRdb reprocessed the immunoSEQ multiplex PCR reads with MiXCR, giving one entry per CDR3 protein. The sample has about 300,000 distinct CDR3 sequences, approximately 91% seen once.

This receptor was obtained from a human donor with multiple sclerosis. The source material was CD8+ T cells from PBMCs. This chain links TRBV3-1 with TRBJ2-2; perhaps D is TRBD1 or TRBD2 (5 bases each). CDR3 residues: CASGDLKGVGTGELFF. The DNA of the CDR3 is TGTGCCAGCGGGGACCTAAAGGGAGTAGGCACCGGGGAGCTGTTTTTT.